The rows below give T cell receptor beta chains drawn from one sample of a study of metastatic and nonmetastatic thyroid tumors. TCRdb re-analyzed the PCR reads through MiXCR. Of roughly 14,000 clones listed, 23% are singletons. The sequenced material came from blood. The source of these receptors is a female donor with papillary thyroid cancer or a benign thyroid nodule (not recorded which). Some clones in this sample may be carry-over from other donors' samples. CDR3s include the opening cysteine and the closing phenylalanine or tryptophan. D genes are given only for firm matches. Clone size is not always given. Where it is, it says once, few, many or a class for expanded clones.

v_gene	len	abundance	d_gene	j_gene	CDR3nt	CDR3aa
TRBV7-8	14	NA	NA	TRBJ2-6	TGTGCCAGCAGCTTTGTGTCTGAGGACAACGTCCTGACTTTC	CASSFVSEDNVLTF
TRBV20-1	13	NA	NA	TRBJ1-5	TGCAGTGCTAGAGGCCAGGGGAATCAGCCCCAGCATTTT	CSARGQGNQPQHF
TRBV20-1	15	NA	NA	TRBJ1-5	TGCAGTGCTAGAGAGGTTGGTAGGGAGAGTGGGCCCCAGCATTTT	CSAREVGRESGPQHF
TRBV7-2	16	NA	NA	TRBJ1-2	TGCGCCAGCAGCTTAGCCGGGGGGGTACAAGCGGGAGGCTACACCTTC	CASSLAGGVQAGGYTF
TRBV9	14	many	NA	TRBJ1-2	TGTGCCAGCAGCCCAACCGCGGGGTTTTATGGCTACACCTTC	CASSPTAGFYGYTF
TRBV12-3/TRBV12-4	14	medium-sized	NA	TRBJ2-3	TGTGCCAGCAGTTTAGTTTCTTGGGCAGATACGCAGTATTTT	CASSLVSWADTQYF
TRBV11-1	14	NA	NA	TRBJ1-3	TGTGCCAGCAGCTTCGGAGGGGCTGGAAACACCATATATTTT	CASSFGGAGNTIYF
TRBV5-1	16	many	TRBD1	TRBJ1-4	TGCGCCAGCAGCCGACAGGGGGCGCAAGGTGGAGAAAAACTGTTTTTT	CASSRQGAQGGEKLFF
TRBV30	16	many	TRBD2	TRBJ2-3	TGTGCCTGCTCAGTAGGAGCGGGGGGTTTCACAGATACGCAGTATTTT	CACSVGAGGFTDTQYF
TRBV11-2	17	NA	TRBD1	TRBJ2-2	TGTGCCAGCAGCTACCCCCCGGGACAGGGAGACACCGGGGAGCTGTTTTTT	CASSYPPGQGDTGELFF
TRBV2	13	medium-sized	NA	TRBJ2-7	TGTGCCAGCGCGCGACAGTGGGACTACGAGCAGTACTTC	CASARQWDYEQYF
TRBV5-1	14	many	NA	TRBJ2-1	TGCGCCAGCAGCTTGGGAGACAGCTACAATGAGCAGTTCTTC	CASSLGDSYNEQFF
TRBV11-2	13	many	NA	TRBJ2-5	TGTGCCAGCAGCTTACAAGGGCTAGAGACCCAGTACTTC	CASSLQGLETQYF
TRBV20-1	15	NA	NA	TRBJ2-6	TGCAGTGCTAGCTTCGGGAACTCTGGGGCCAACTTCCTGACTTTC	CSASFGNSGANFLTF
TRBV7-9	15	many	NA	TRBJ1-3	TGTGCCAGCAGCGAGACAATGATCTCTGGAAACACCATATATTTT	CASSETMISGNTIYF
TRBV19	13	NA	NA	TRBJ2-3	TGTGCCAGTAGAAACGACTTCACAGATGTGCAGTATTTT	CASRNDFTDVQYF
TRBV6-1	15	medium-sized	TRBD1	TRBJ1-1	TGTGCCAGCAGACGAGCCCGGGACAGGGGGACTGAAGCTTTCTTT	CASRRARDRGTEAFF
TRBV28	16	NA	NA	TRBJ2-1	TGTGCCAGCAGTTCCTCCGGGACTCCATCCTACAATGAGCAGTTCTTC	CASSSSGTPSYNEQFF
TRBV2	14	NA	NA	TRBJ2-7	TGTGCCAGCAGCGCCGGGACTCCCACTTACGAGCAGTACTTC	CASSAGTPTYEQYF
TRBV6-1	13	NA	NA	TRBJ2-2	TGTGCCAGCAGTGAAACCTACACCGGGGAGCTGTTTTTT	CASSETYTGELFF
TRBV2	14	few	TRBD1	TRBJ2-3	TGTGCCAGCAGTCGGGGACAGGGTGGCGATACGCAGTATTTT	CASSRGQGGDTQYF
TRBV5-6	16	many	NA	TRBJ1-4	TGTGCCAGCAGTCACGGCGGGGTCGGCACTAATGAAAAACTGTTTTTT	CASSHGGVGTNEKLFF
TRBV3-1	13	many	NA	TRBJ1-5	TGTGCCAGCAGCCCCGAGCCTGGACAGCCCCAGCATTTT	CASSPEPGQPQHF
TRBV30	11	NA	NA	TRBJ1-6	TGTGCCTGGGGGGACGGTGTTCCCCTCCACTTT	CAWGDGVPLHF
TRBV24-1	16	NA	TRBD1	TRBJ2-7	TGTGCCACCAGTGATACGCCGGGACAGGGGGTGGGCGAGCAGTACTTC	CATSDTPGQGVGEQYF
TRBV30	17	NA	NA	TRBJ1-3	TGTGCCAGTACCCCACTTTGGGACATCTCCTCTGGAAACACCATATATTTT	CASTPLWDISSGNTIYF
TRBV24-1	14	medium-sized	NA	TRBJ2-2	TGTGCCACCAGGGGGACAATGAACACCGGGGAGCTGTTTTTT	CATRGTMNTGELFF
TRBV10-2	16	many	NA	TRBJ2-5	TGCGCCAGCAGTGACTCCCGGGGAGCAGGGGAAGAGACCCAGTACTTC	CASSDSRGAGEETQYF